The sample holds a few counts of the clone carrying this T cell receptor beta chain. Germline V gene data show CDR1 as MNHNS and CDR2 as SASEGT. Trimming stripped 2 bases from V and 4 bases from J, with 11 bases between. The CDR3 runs 14 residues. The TCR-sequenced patients were a few responders to pembrolizumab. The entry originates in a study of PD-1 blockade in mismatch repair-deficient tumors. Study overall: All were previously treated, progressing patients with eleven to twelve mismatch repair-deficient cancer types.

Using immunoSEQ multiplex PCR, the repertoire was profiled, and TCRdb retains in-frame clones only, with some absent. The table shows fewer than 100,000 clones, with roughly 80% occurring only once. The sequences come from peripheral blood, collected 12 weeks after starting pembrolizumab. The chain uses TRBV6-1 and TRBJ1-1, with D possibly TRBD1 on 5 matching bases. The clonotype comes from an adult with mismatch repair-deficient cancer. The CDR3 nucleotides are TGTGCCAGCAGTGAATACGGGGCGGCCACTGAAGCTTTCTTT. Its translation: CASSEYGAATEAFF.